This T cell receptor beta chain is drawn from a study of CD8+ T cells in alopecia areata. RNA was extracted and reverse transcribed into cDNA as the sequencing template. The repertoire was sequenced with immunoSEQ multiplex PCR; TCRdb's copy has only in-frame clones and lacks some. This sample comprises about 270,000 clones, none seen once only. Separation of pooled cutaneous lymph node cells was by sorting with CD4, CD8alpha, NKG2D, NKG2ACE and other markers. Points on this clone: Mouse gene names apply. The read terminates 4 residues ahead of where the CDR3 ends, so the germline J gene completes it.

In germline, CDR1 is NSQYPW, CDR2 LRSPGD (reference sequence). V was trimmed by 0 bases and J by 0 bases, leaving 9 bases between them. The CDR3 extends over 15 amino acids. The origin of this receptor is a C3H/HeJ mouse with alopecia areata. Strain haplotype (MHC): H2-k. The rearrangement links TRBV1 to TRBJ2-7; D perhaps matches TRBD1 (6 bases). Source material: CD4+ T cells sorted from a lymph node. The CDR3 loop is CTCSAERDNSYEQYF. The part of the CDR3 DNA that was read is TGCACCTGCAGTGCAGAAAGGGACAACTCCTAT.